This T cell receptor (beta chain) is drawn from a study of early T cells in non-severe SARS-CoV-2 infection. CDR1 LGHNA and CDR2 YSLEER come from the germline V gene. V was shortened by 0 bases and J by 11 bases, with 13 bases between the two germline ends. The CDR3 loop spans 13 amino acids. Separate cDNA molecules each had unique molecular identifiers attached to them. One entry per CDR3 protein, called by TCRdb with MiXCR from the 5' RACE reads. This table holds tens of thousands of distinct CDR3 sequences, approximately 6% found once. This clonotype was picked up many times. Sequencing was performed on whole blood. The sequence came from an adult who was a healthcare worker with PCR-confirmed SARS-CoV-2 infection or an uninfected control (not recorded which). The V call is TRBV4-3, the J call TRBJ1-1; tentative D call: TRBD1 (5 bases). The CDR3 DNA reads as TGCGCCAGCAGCCAAGAGAGGGGCTCCGAGGCTTTCTTT. Protein: CASSQERGSEAFF.